The clone carrying this T cell receptor beta chain was counted ten times or more. Its specificity is not known. The sample comes from a study of T-cell reconstitution after alpha-beta-depleted transplantation in children. Germline CDR1 SGHTA, CDR2 FQGNSA. The CDR3 is 16 amino acids. V shed 8 bases and J 1 base; nucleotides not matched to a gene: 4. During its preparation, the TCRbeta library received unique molecular identifiers. TCRdb fed the PCR reads into MiXCR, producing one record per CDR3 protein. The sample contains approximately 490,000 distinct CDR3 sequences, 10% to 13% of which appear only once. Study observations and caveats: One year post-transplant, T-cell counts and diversity were largely derived from T cells produced anew. Where some patients showed high TCRbeta diversity at day 60, it came from recipient T cells and thymic progenitors that had survived.

V is TRBV7-2 and J is TRBJ2-1; TRBD2 aligns across 14 bases. This material consisted of PBMCs, taken before TCRalphabeta/CD19-depleted stem cell transplant. This sequence originates from a child aged 2 to 9 with inherited bone marrow failure, due to receive a stem cell transplant. The CDR3 loop reads CASGWTSGRSYNEQFF. As DNA, the CDR3 is TGTGCCAGCGGCTGGACTAGCGGGAGGTCCTACAATGAGCAGTTCTTC.